A single sample is the source of the 29 T cell receptor beta chains below, sequenced in a study of cytomegalovirus exposure and HLA in healthy donors. Produced via immunoSEQ multiplex PCR; TCRdb's table is partial and in-frame only. The sample shows some 250,000 clones, 90% of them seen only once. The sequenced material came from PBMCs. Every receptor here comes from a woman younger than 30 in good health and CMV-seronegative.

This chain uses TRBV29-1 with TRBJ1-4; TRBD1 matches at 11 bases. V shed 5 bases and J 7 bases; nucleotides not matched to a gene: 18. The CDR3 is 18 residues long. CDR1 and CDR2 (germline): SQVTM, ANQGSEA. CDR3 sequence reads: CSVSTGTGGWDGGEKLFF. The CDR3 DNA is TGCAGCGTTTCTACCGGGACAGGGGGATGGGACGGAGGTGAAAAACTGTTTTTT.

This sequence joins TRBV6-5 and TRBJ1-5; D uncertain. In germline, CDR1 is MNHEY, CDR2 SVGAGI. The CDR3 totals 15 residues. Trimming took 6 bases from V and 4 from J, leaving 16 bases between them. The CDR3 sequence is CASSPATGINQPQHF. DNA of the CDR3: TGTGCCAGCAGCCCCGCAACGGGTATTAATCAGCCCCAGCATTTT.

The chain couples TRBV4-1 to TRBJ1-1, with TRBD1 identical over 10 bases. This CDR3 is 18 amino acids long. Germline V CDR1 and CDR2: MGHRA, YSYEKL. V lost 0 bases and J lost 1; bases outside the gene matches: 8. The CDR3 loop is CASSQDLGQGFRNTEAFF. CDR3 nucleotides: TGCGCCAGCAGCCAAGATCTGGGACAGGGGTTTCGGAACACTGAAGCTTTCTTT.

This chain joins TRBV15 and TRBJ2-5; D gene uncertain. Per the germline V gene, CDR1 is LNHNV and CDR2 is YYDKDF (reference sequence). The CDR3 is 16 residues long. V was shortened by 0 bases and J by 4 bases, with 15 bases between the two germline ends. In DNA form, the CDR3 reads TGTGCCACCAGCAGAGATATACTTAGATTTCCAGAGACCCAGTACTTC. This codes for CATSRDILRFPETQYF.

The chain joins TRBV28 to TRBJ1-4; D gene ambiguous. CDR3 length: 15 amino acids. With 3 bases removed from V and 8 bases from J, the gap between germline ends came to 16 bases. The germline V gene encodes CDR1 MDHEN and CDR2 SYDVKM. In DNA, the CDR3 is TGTGCCAGCAGTTTCCCCACACCGGCGAGGGAAAAACTGTTTTTT. Protein product: CASSFPTPAREKLFF.

The genes are TRBV7-9 and TRBJ2-1; weak D call: TRBD2 (5 bases). Germline V gene sequence: CDR1 SEHNR, CDR2 FQNEAQ (reference sequence). Deletions cut 2 bases from V and 4 bases from J, with 12 bases between. This CDR3 has 15 residues. The CDR3 loop reads CASSLITGSYNEQFF. The CDR3 bases are TGTGCCAGCAGCTTAATAACGGGGAGTTACAATGAGCAGTTCTTC.

This chain links TRBV2 with TRBJ2-5; D perhaps matches TRBD2 (6 bases). The CDR3 is 14 amino acids. Trimming removed 6 bases at V and 0 bases at J, with 11 bases between. Germline V gives CDR1 SNHLY, CDR2 FYNNEI. CDR3 sequence (DNA): TGTGCCAGCAGGGACCGGGGGTACCAAGAGACCCAGTACTTC. Its translation: CASRDRGYQETQYF.

The chain recombines TRBV5-1 with TRBJ1-6; no clear D gene. The V end was cut by 2 bases, the J end by 0 bases, with 12 bases between. The CDR3 is made up of 17 amino acids. In germline, CDR1 is SGHRS, CDR2 YFSETQ. The CDR3 is CASSFGGASSYNSPLHF. The DNA for the CDR3 is TGCGCCAGCAGCTTTGGCGGAGCAAGCTCCTATAATTCACCCCTCCACTTT.

The rearrangement joins TRBV19 to TRBJ1-4; perhaps TRBD1 as D (5 bases). The germline CDR1 and CDR2 sequences are LNHDA and SQIVND (reference sequence). The CDR3 contains 15 residues. Trimming pared 6 bases from V and 7 bases from J, leaving 18 bases between. The CDR3 coding sequence is TGTGCCAGTAGATTGGGGGGAGCCATGGGTGAAAAACTGTTTTTT. As protein: CASRLGGAMGEKLFF.

The chain joins TRBV6-1 to TRBJ2-1, with 9 bases that match TRBD1. V dropped 2 bases and J dropped 7; count of bases not matched to a gene: 9. The CDR3 has 16 amino acids. Germline CDR1 MNHNS, CDR2 SASEGT. CDR3: CASSEYGQGSRNEQFF. CDR3 DNA sequence: TGTGCCAGCAGTGAATACGGACAGGGGAGTCGAAATGAGCAGTTCTTC.

This clone appeared a single time. The chain is built from TRBV9 and TRBJ2-3; perhaps TRBD2 as D (6 bases). CDR3 length equals 15 residues. Trimming took 4 bases from V and 7 from J, leaving 19 bases between them. CDR1 and CDR2 (germline): SGDLS, YYNGEE. CDR3 region: CASSNSLGGVNTQYF. CDR3 DNA: TGTGCCAGCAGCAACTCCCTGGGGGGTGTCAATACGCAGTATTTT.

The gene calls are TRBV27 and TRBJ2-3; 10 nucleotides line up with TRBD2. The V gene's germline CDR1 is MNHEY and CDR2 SMNVEV (reference sequence). CDR3 size: 16 residues. The junction had 12 bases not matched to a gene; V was cut back by 6 bases and J by 6 bases. This chain's CDR3 is CASSRVGAGGPDTQYF. CDR3 bases: TGTGCCAGCAGCCGGGTGGGAGCGGGGGGGCCCGATACGCAGTATTTT.

CDR3 residues: CASSRLPGQGDEKLFF. Here the CDR3 DNA reads TGTGCCAGCAGCCGATTACCGGGACAGGGTGATGAAAAACTGTTTTTT. V is TRBV4-2 and J is TRBJ1-4; 9 bases are shared with TRBD1. The trim removed 4 bases at V and 6 bases at J, leaving 9 bases unmatched. This CDR3 region has 16 residues. Germline values: CDR1 LGHNA, CDR2 YNFKEQ.

The rearrangement links TRBV7-3 to TRBJ2-3; TRBD2 matches at 7 bases. This CDR3 has 15 residues. Germline CDR1 and CDR2: SGHTA and FQGTGA. Trimming cost V 2 bases and J 2 bases; bases outside gene matches: 4. The DNA of the CDR3 is TGTGCCAGCAGCTTAGTGAGCGGGGCCACAGATACGCAGTATTTT. Its translation is CASSLVSGATDTQYF.

The chain uses TRBV11-2 and TRBJ1-4, with 8 bases matching TRBD1. Germline CDR1 SGHAT, CDR2 FQNNGV. V was clipped by 0 bases and J by 7 bases; unmatched bases: 7. This CDR3 contains 16 residues. The CDR3 spells CASSLDRGTGREKLFF. CDR3 coding DNA: TGTGCCAGCAGCTTAGATCGGGGGACAGGTCGTGAAAAACTGTTTTTT.

The gene calls are TRBV9 and TRBJ2-7; D perhaps matches TRBD2 (7 bases). Per the germline V gene, CDR1 is SGDLS and CDR2 is YYNGEE. V gave up 3 bases and J gave up 4 bases, with 14 bases separating them. The CDR3 is made up of 14 amino acids. CDR3 protein: CASSGGGVGYEQYF. The CDR3 DNA follows: TGTGCCAGCAGCGGCGGGGGCGTCGGGTACGAGCAGTACTTC.

V is TRBV9 and J is TRBJ1-2, with D perhaps matching TRBD1 (6 bases). The germline V and J ends were trimmed by 3 bases and 3 bases, with 12 bases remaining between them. Germline V CDR1 and CDR2: SGDLS, YYNGEE. This CDR3 contains 14 residues. The CDR3 DNA reads TGTGCCAGCAGCGCCGGACAGAGCGACTATGGCTACACCTTC. Translating it yields CASSAGQSDYGYTF.

The chain carries TRBV4-1 and TRBJ2-2; a weak D match, TRBD2 (7 bases). V was clipped by 6 bases and J by 7 bases, with 18 bases between them. Germline CDR1 MGHRA, CDR2 YSYEKL. This CDR3 region has 15 residues. CDR3 sequence reads: CASRSEGGQNGELFF. The CDR3, as DNA: TGCGCCAGCAGGTCCGAGGGGGGGCAGAACGGGGAGCTGTTTTTT.

The DNA for the CDR3 is TGTGCCAGCAGCGTAGGAGAAGGGGAAGGCTACACCTTC. Its translation: CASSVGEGEGYTF. The chain has TRBV9 and TRBJ1-2; weak D call: TRBD1 (5 bases). Between the trimmed V and J ends, which lost 0 bases and 8 bases, there was a span of 11 bases. Germline CDR1 and CDR2: SGDLS and YYNGEE. The CDR3 covers 13 residues.

The rearrangement uses TRBV11-3 and TRBJ2-1; 10 bases fit TRBD2. This CDR3 comprises 15 residues. Germline lookup yields CDR1 SGHNT and CDR2 YENEEA. J gave up 5 bases and V 3 bases, and 4 bases lay outside the gene matches. DNA for the CDR3: TGTGCCAGCAGCTTTGGGCTAGCGGGAGACAATGAGCAGTTCTTC. Translated, it gives CASSFGLAGDNEQFF. Full variable domain (rest looked up from reference TRBV11-3 and TRBJ2-1): EAGVVQSPRYKIIEKKQPVAFWCNPISGHNTLYWYLQNLGQGPELLIRYENEEAVDDSQLPKDRFSAERLKGVDSTLKIQPAELGDSAVYLCASSFGLAGDNEQFFGPGTRLTVL.

The chain employs TRBV7-2 and TRBJ2-2, with TRBD1 identical over 10 bases. CDR1 and CDR2 (germline): SGHTA, FQGNSA. Unmatched junction bases numbered 4, after V lost 4 bases and J lost 5 bases. There are 15 residues in the CDR3. The CDR3 reads CASSWTGGKTGELFF. For the CDR3, the DNA is TGTGCCAGCAGCTGGACAGGGGGAAAAACCGGGGAGCTGTTTTTT.

V and J are TRBV10-2 and TRBJ1-1; 7 bases are shared with TRBD1. The CDR3 contains 16 residues. CDR1 WSHSY and CDR2 SAAADI come from the germline V gene. V dropped 5 bases and J dropped 0; count of bases not matched to a gene: 9. CDR3 DNA: TGCGCCAGCAGTCATCCGGGACAGTTCATGAACACTGAAGCTTTCTTT. This encodes CASSHPGQFMNTEAFF.

The V gene is TRBV5-1, the J gene TRBJ1-5; D remains unclear. The V end was cut by 0 bases, the J end by 5 bases, with 6 bases between. Per germline, CDR1 SGHRS and CDR2 YFSETQ. This CDR3 is built from 13 residues. The chain's CDR3 is CASSLDADQPQHF. The CDR3 nucleotides read TGCGCCAGCAGCTTGGACGCGGATCAGCCCCAGCATTTT.

The CDR3 region is CASSQEIGTDNEQFF. The DNA for the CDR3 is TGTGCCAGCAGCCAAGAAATCGGGACAGACAATGAGCAGTTCTTC. V and J are TRBV14 and TRBJ2-1; 7 nucleotides agree with TRBD1. The J segment lost 5 bases and the V segment lost 0 bases, leaving 4 bases of the junction unmatched. Germline CDR1 and CDR2: SGHDN and FVKESK. This CDR3 is built from 15 residues.

The count of this clone is one. The chain is built from TRBV5-4 and TRBJ2-7; 7 positions match TRBD1. Unmatched junction bases numbered 4, after V lost 2 bases and J lost 5 bases. CDR1 and CDR2 from the germline V gene are SGHNT and YYREEE (reference sequence). The CDR3 is made up of 13 amino acids. CDR3 nucleotide sequence: TGTGCCAGCAGCTTACAGGGGAGCGACGAGCAGTACGTC. Its translation is CASSLQGSDEQYV.

This clone has a single count. The chain is built from TRBV7-8 and TRBJ1-6; no clear D. The CDR3 sequence is 15 residues long. Germline V lookup: CDR1 SGHVS, CDR2 FQNEAQ. Trimming removed 5 bases from V and 0 bases from J, with 8 bases in between. The CDR3: CASSHEGSYNSPLHF. In nucleotides, the CDR3 is TGTGCCAGCAGCCATGAGGGCTCCTATAATTCACCCCTCCACTTT.

The chain uses TRBV5-1 and TRBJ2-3, with D unresolved. Germline CDR1 SGHRS, CDR2 YFSETQ. The germline V and J ends were trimmed by 5 bases and 11 bases, with 15 bases remaining between them. CDR3 length equals 12 residues. Written as DNA, the CDR3 is TGCGCCAGCAGTTCAAGCCGCCCGCGGCAGTATTTT. Protein product: CASSSSRPRQYF. Full variable domain (remainder filled in from reference TRBV5-1 and TRBJ2-3): KAGVTQTPRYLIKTRGQQVTLSCSPISGHRSVSWYQQTPGQGLQFLFEYFSETQRNKGNFPGRFSGRQFSNSRSEMNVSTLELGDSALYLCASSSSRPRQYFGPGTRLTVL.

The chain recombines TRBV30 with TRBJ1-1; TRBD1 is a possible D gene (6 bases). The V gene's germline CDR1 is GTSNPN and CDR2 SVGIG (reference sequence). The CDR3 is 13 amino acids. Trimming took off 6 bases at V and 3 bases at J, with 14 bases between the two ends. This CDR3 is CACLGQPDTEAFF. In nucleotides, the CDR3 is TGTGCCTGTCTAGGACAGCCGGACACTGAAGCTTTCTTT.

The CDR3 is CASSLAFGTTTYEQYF. The DNA for the CDR3 is TGCGCCAGCAGCTTGGCCTTCGGGACAACTACCTACGAGCAGTACTTC. The chain is built from TRBV5-1 and TRBJ2-7; TRBD1 is a possible D gene (6 bases). The ends were cut back, 0 bases at V and 2 bases at J, with 15 bases in the middle. The CDR3 sequence is 16 residues long. CDR1 SGHRS and CDR2 YFSETQ come from the germline V gene. Drawing the rest from reference TRBV5-1 and TRBJ2-7, the complete variable domain is KAGVTQTPRYLIKTRGQQVTLSCSPISGHRSVSWYQQTPGQGLQFLFEYFSETQRNKGNFPGRFSGRQFSNSRSEMNVSTLELGDSALYLCASSLAFGTTTYEQYFGPGTRLTVT.